This TCR beta chain derives from a study of CD8 T cells in ankylosing spondylitis. Whole-study results and caveats: A motif in TCR beta, a set of under ten highly homologous variants, appeared characteristic of ankylosing spondylitis blood. Earlier studies detected some motif variants in reactive arthritis synovial fluid and blood.

This clonotype showed up many times. Antigen: not known. Using quantitative 5'-RACE with molecular barcodes, the authors made TCR beta libraries. One entry per CDR3 protein results from TCRdb running MiXCR on the 5' RACE reads. The data contain some 140,000 distinct CDR3 sequences, about 7.3% of them singletons. This CDR3 comprises 16 residues. Trimming cost V 3 bases and J 2 bases; bases outside gene matches: 5. In germline, CDR1 is SGHAT, CDR2 FQNNGV. The J gene is TRBJ2-5, the V gene TRBV11-2, with TRBD2 identical over 11 bases. The sequenced sample was blood, either unsorted or a sorted T cell fraction (not recorded which). The TCR comes from a female donor with ankylosing spondylitis or in good health (not recorded which). The CDR3 sequence: CASSFSTSGVQETQYF. CDR3 sequence (DNA): TGTGCCAGCAGCTTCTCGACTAGCGGGGTTCAAGAGACCCAGTACTTC. The variable domain in full, completed from reference TRBV11-2 and TRBJ2-5, reads EAGVAQSPRYKIIEKRQSVAFWCNPISGHATLYWYQQILGQGPKLLIQFQNNGVVDDSQLPKDRFSAERLKGVDSTLKIQPAKLEDSAVYLCASSFSTSGVQETQYFGPGTRLLVL.